This record concerns one T cell receptor beta chain sequence. The entry originates in a study of monozygotic twins with inflammatory bowel disease. TCRdb derives one entry per CDR3 protein from the 5' RACE reads, leaving out DNA. The sample table sets out about 380,000 distinct CDR3 sequences. The sample comprised blood. The sequence was obtained from a human donor with ulcerative colitis or Crohn's disease, or a healthy co-twin of an affected twin (not recorded which).

The CDR3 loop is CASSYSYSRVASEQYF. The chain is built from TRBV6-5 and TRBJ2-7. In germline, CDR1 is MNHEY, CDR2 SVGAGI. This CDR3 is built from 16 residues.